Listed here are 4 T cell receptor beta chains from one sample, sequenced in a study of cytomegalovirus exposure and HLA in healthy donors. The table came from immunoSEQ multiplex PCR; TCRdb's copy has only in-frame clones and leaves some out. The repertoire holds 150,000 to 170,000 clones, about 86% seen once, with 2% to 2.5% in the top ten. Sequencing was carried out using PBMCs. Source of these receptors: a human donor in good health.

The chain uses TRBV19 and TRBJ1-1; tentative D call: TRBD1 (6 bases). The germline gives CDR1 LNHDA, CDR2 SQIVND (reference sequence). The CDR3 consists of 14 residues. V was clipped by 4 bases and J by 4 bases, with 13 bases between them. CDR3 DNA: TGTGCCAGTAGTACGACCATAGGGGGCACTGAAGCTTTCTTT. Translated: CASSTTIGGTEAFF.

The chain is built from TRBV5-1 and TRBJ2-7; 7 bases fit TRBD1. The CDR3 has 14 amino acids. Germline loops: CDR1 SGHRS, CDR2 YFSETQ. V was clipped by 0 bases and J by 3 bases; unmatched bases: 3. The CDR3 here is CASSLGGQDYEQYF. Here the CDR3 DNA reads TGCGCCAGCAGCTTGGGTGGACAGGACTACGAGCAGTACTTC.

The V and J genes are TRBV7-2 and TRBJ1-2; 10 bases match TRBD1. CDR1 is SGHTA, CDR2 FQGNSA, per germline. This CDR3 has 14 residues. V lost 5 bases, J lost 3 bases, and 3 bases stayed unmatched. The CDR3 is CASSAGTGDYGYTF. CDR3 in DNA: TGTGCCAGCAGCGCCGGGACAGGGGACTATGGCTACACCTTC.

This clone was recorded a few times. The rearrangement links TRBV4-1 to TRBJ2-7; tentative D call: TRBD1 (5 bases). The V and J ends lost 3 bases and 2 bases respectively, with 11 bases between them. Germline V gene lookup returns CDR1 MGHRA and CDR2 YSYEKL. The CDR3 sequence is 14 residues long. The CDR3 spells CASSHELGAYEQYF. The CDR3 coding sequence is TGCGCCAGCAGCCACGAGTTAGGGGCCTACGAGCAGTACTTC.